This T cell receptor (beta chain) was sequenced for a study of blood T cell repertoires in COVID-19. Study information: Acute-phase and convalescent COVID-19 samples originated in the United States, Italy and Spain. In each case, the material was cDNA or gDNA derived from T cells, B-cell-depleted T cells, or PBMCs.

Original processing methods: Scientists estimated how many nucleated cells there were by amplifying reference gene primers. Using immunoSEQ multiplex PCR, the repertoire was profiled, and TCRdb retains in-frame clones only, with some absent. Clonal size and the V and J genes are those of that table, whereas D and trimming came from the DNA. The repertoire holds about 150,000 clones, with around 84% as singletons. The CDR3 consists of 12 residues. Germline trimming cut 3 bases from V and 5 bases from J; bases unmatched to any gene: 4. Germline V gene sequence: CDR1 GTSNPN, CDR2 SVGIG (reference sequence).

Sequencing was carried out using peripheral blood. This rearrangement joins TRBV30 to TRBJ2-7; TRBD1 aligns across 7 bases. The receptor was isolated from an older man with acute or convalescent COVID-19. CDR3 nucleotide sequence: TGTGCCTGGAGATTTACAGGGGACGAGCAGTACTTC. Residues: CAWRFTGDEQYF.